The 25 T cell receptor beta chains below were found in one sample sequenced in a study of blood T cells in healthy people across ages. Next came a second PCR, run for about 7 to 12 cycles, which used a sample-barcoded 5' primer along with a J-beta primer mix. MiXCR, applied by TCRdb to the 5' RACE reads, yields one record per CDR3 protein. The profile shows some 1.6 million distinct CDR3 sequences, roughly 32% of them singletons. Sequencing used blood. The receptors come from a woman younger than 45 in good health.

The chain employs TRBV7-9 and TRBJ1-2, with a possible D match to TRBD1 (5 bases). V lost 7 bases and J 2 bases, leaving 14 bases between the germline ends. The CDR3 is 14 amino acids. Germline assignment: CDR1 SEHNR and CDR2 FQNEAQ (reference sequence). DNA of the CDR3: TGTGCCAGCACCCAATGGGAGGGGAACTATGGCTACACCTTC. Protein: CASTQWEGNYGYTF.

In its sample, this clonotype was seen a few times. The rearrangement uses TRBV7-9 and TRBJ1-1, with D possibly being TRBD1 (5 bases). Looked up from germline, CDR1 is SEHNR and CDR2 is FQNEAQ (reference sequence). This CDR3 has 18 amino acids. Trimming cost V 4 bases and J 0 bases, with 21 bases left between them. This chain's CDR3 is CASSSPARDGFMNTEAFF. Here the CDR3 DNA reads TGTGCCAGCAGCTCCCCTGCACGGGACGGATTTATGAACACTGAAGCTTTCTTT.

This clonotype appeared a few times. The rearrangement uses TRBV29-1 and TRBJ1-1; 9 bases match TRBD1. Germline values: CDR1 SQVTM, CDR2 ANQGSEA. Trimming removed 3 bases from V and 4 bases from J; junction bases left unmatched: 6. CDR3 length: 14 amino acids. CDR3 sequence (DNA): TGCAGCGTTGAGTTACAGGGGGCGGTCACTGAAGCTTTCTTT. It codes for CSVELQGAVTEAFF.

The chain employs TRBV28 and TRBJ2-7; possible D gene TRBD1, 5 bases. The V end lost 5 bases, the J end lost 3 bases, and 14 bases lay between the germline ends. Per the germline V gene, CDR1 is MDHEN and CDR2 is SYDVKM. The CDR3 is 14 residues long. CDR3: CASSPDSRLYEQYF. CDR3 DNA sequence: TGTGCCAGCAGTCCCGACAGTAGACTCTACGAGCAGTACTTC.

The rearrangement links TRBV20-1 to TRBJ2-3; possible D gene TRBD2, 5 bases. The CDR3 spans 19 residues. The germline V gene encodes CDR1 DFQATT and CDR2 SNEGSKA (reference sequence). V gave up 0 bases and J gave up 4 bases, with 26 bases separating them. CDR3 nucleotide sequence: TGCAGTGCTAGAGATGGGTTGGCTACTGGTCGCGCGCGGGCAGATACGCAGTATTTT. Its protein is CSARDGLATGRARADTQYF.

V usage is TRBV3-1 and J usage is TRBJ2-1; D is ambiguous. With 0 bases removed from V and 10 bases from J, the gap between germline ends came to 10 bases. The CDR3 spans 13 residues. Germline V CDR1 and CDR2: LGHDT, YNNKEL (reference sequence). CDR3 loop: CASSQDSVGEQFF. DNA for the CDR3: TGTGCCAGCAGCCAAGACAGCGTAGGGGAGCAGTTCTTC.

J is TRBJ1-2 and V is TRBV20-1; perhaps TRBD1 as D (5 bases). Germline V gene lookup returns CDR1 DFQATT and CDR2 SNEGSKA (reference sequence). CDR3 length: 12 residues. V dropped 4 bases and J dropped 5 bases, with 11 bases sitting between them. The chain's CDR3 is CSAKIGGYGYTF. CDR3 nucleotides: TGCAGTGCTAAAATTGGGGGGTATGGCTACACCTTC.

This sequence joins TRBV3-1 and TRBJ1-2, with a possible D match to TRBD1 (6 bases). The CDR3 totals 14 residues. V shed 0 bases and J shed 10 bases, with 15 bases lying between them. The germline V gene has CDR1 LGHDT and CDR2 YNNKEL (reference sequence). Written as DNA, the CDR3 is TGTGCCAGCAGCCAAGACGGAGGGGGGAATGACTACACCTTC. This codes for CASSQDGGGNDYTF.

This sequence joins TRBV5-1 and TRBJ2-2; the D gene is possibly TRBD2 (6 bases). The ends were cut back, 1 base at V and 8 bases at J, with 12 bases in the middle. There are 14 residues in the CDR3. Germline loops: CDR1 SGHRS, CDR2 YFSETQ. CDR3 DNA: TGCGCCAGCAGCTTGACTAGCAGTCCGGGGGAGCTGTTTTTT. Encoded protein: CASSLTSSPGELFF.

The V and J genes are TRBV7-9 and TRBJ2-3; possibly TRBD1 for D (6 bases). Germline CDR1 SEHNR, CDR2 FQNEAQ (reference sequence). The CDR3 consists of 16 residues. The V end lost 5 bases, the J end lost 0 bases, and 15 bases lay between the germline ends. CDR3 protein: CASSLSGASSTDTQYF. The CDR3 nucleotides are TGTGCCAGCAGCCTTTCAGGGGCATCTAGCACAGATACGCAGTATTTT.

The chain links TRBV5-6 to TRBJ2-3; maybe TRBD1 (6 bases). The CDR3 covers 14 residues. CDR1 is SGHDT and CDR2 is YYEEEE in the germline V gene. V was trimmed by 0 bases and J by 5 bases, leaving 10 bases between them. CDR3 coding DNA: TGTGCCAGCAGCTTGGGGGGGCATATAGATACGCAGTATTTT. Encoded protein: CASSLGGHIDTQYF.

This clonotype was detected ten times or more. The chain employs TRBV20-1 and TRBJ1-1, with 9 nucleotides matching TRBD1. Germline V gene lookup returns CDR1 DFQATT and CDR2 SNEGSKA (reference sequence). Unmatched junction bases numbered 4, after V lost 2 bases and J lost 0 bases. The CDR3 covers 15 residues. CDR3 loop: CSARPGTGLNTEAFF. The DNA for the CDR3 is TGCAGTGCTAGACCCGGGACAGGGCTGAACACTGAAGCTTTCTTT.

CDR3 loop: CSARDTPIIDEQYF. The CDR3 coding sequence is TGCAGTGCTAGAGATACGCCAATAATCGACGAGCAGTACTTC. The chain has TRBV20-1 and TRBJ2-7; no reliable D call. The CDR3 totals 14 residues. Germline V lookup: CDR1 DFQATT, CDR2 SNEGSKA (reference sequence). V was cut by 0 bases and J by 5 bases, with 14 bases left in between.

This clonotype appeared a few times. V gene TRBV4-1 combines with J gene TRBJ2-7, with D perhaps matching TRBD2 (6 bases). This CDR3 has 14 residues. Between the trimmed V and J ends, which lost 4 bases and 5 bases, there was a span of 15 bases. Germline V CDR1 and CDR2: MGHRA, YSYEKL. The CDR3, as DNA: TGCGCCAGCAGCCGCGAGGACGGGAGCCACGAGCAGTACTTC. Translated, it gives CASSREDGSHEQYF.

This clonotype was observed a few times. The chain combines TRBV20-1 with TRBJ1-1; possibly TRBD1 for D (5 bases). Germline V gene data show CDR1 as DFQATT and CDR2 as SNEGSKA (reference sequence). V lost 4 bases and J 1 base, leaving 13 bases between the germline ends. The CDR3 consists of 14 residues. CDR3 nucleotides: TGCAGTGCTAAGATTCAGGGATCGAACACTGAAGCTTTCTTT. Its protein is CSAKIQGSNTEAFF.

The chain links TRBV20-1 to TRBJ2-3, with D perhaps being TRBD1 or TRBD2 (5 bases each). Germline-derived CDR1 and CDR2 are DFQATT and SNEGSKA (reference sequence). V shed 8 bases and J shed 14 bases, with 20 bases lying between them. This CDR3 is 11 amino acids long. The CDR3 sequence is CSPDRDGRRYF. CDR3 bases: TGCAGTCCGGACCGGGACGGACGGCGGTATTTT.

In this sample, this clonotype turned up once. The V call is TRBV5-5, the J call TRBJ1-4; TRBD1 is a possible D gene (5 bases). V lost 2 bases, J lost 8 bases, and 16 bases lay in between. The CDR3 is made up of 15 amino acids. Germline values: CDR1 SGHKS, CDR2 YYEKEE (reference sequence). The CDR3 DNA reads as TGTGCCAGCAGCTTTGACACAGGTTGGGTGGAAAAACTGTTTTTT. Amino acids: CASSFDTGWVEKLFF.

The chain carries TRBV10-3 and TRBJ1-1; TRBD1 might be the D (5 bases). The CDR3 consists of 14 residues. Trimming removed 0 bases at V and 6 bases at J, with 11 bases between. The germline CDR1 and CDR2 sequences are ENHRY and SYGVKD. Here the CDR3 DNA reads TGTGCCATCAGTGAGTCGGGGCTACAGGCTGAAGCTTTCTTT. Its translation: CAISESGLQAEAFF.

This clonotype was picked up many times. The junction shows a germline mismatch at one end, possibly a read error. V and J are TRBV5-1 and TRBJ2-3; unclear D gene. The CDR3 consists of 14 residues. CDR1 is SGHRS, CDR2 YFSETQ, per germline. Here the CDR3 reads CASSLDSSTDTQYF. CDR3 bases: TGTGCCAGCAGTTTAGACTCTAGCACAGATACGCAGTATTTT.

Notes on this clonotype: One junction end does not reproduce the germline sequence, and a read error may be involved. This rearrangement joins TRBV4-1 to TRBJ2-4, with D possibly called TRBD1 or TRBD2 (5 bases each). The assigned J gene may be wrong: the sequence end matches TRBJ2-7 better. The CDR3 has 16 residues. Germline V gives CDR1 MGHRA, CDR2 YSYEKL. CDR3 loop: CASSSDEGRSSYEQYF. CDR3 nucleotides: TGTGCCAGCAGCTCTGACGAGGGACGGTCCTCCTACGAGCAGTACTTC.

This clonotype was found many times. The chain has TRBV2 and TRBJ2-1, with D tentatively TRBD1 or TRBD2 (5 bases each). CDR3 length: 13 residues. V was cut by 7 bases and J by 4 bases, with 11 bases left in between. Per the germline V gene, CDR1 is SNHLY and CDR2 is FYNNEI. CDR3 region: CASNRDHYNEQFF. CDR3 sequence (DNA): TGTGCCAGCAACCGGGACCATTACAATGAGCAGTTCTTC.

The sample holds a few counts of this clonotype. The chain is built from TRBV4-1 and TRBJ2-6, with 8 positions matching TRBD2. With V trimmed by 3 bases and J by 2 bases, 6 bases remained unmatched. The CDR3 runs to 17 residues. The germline V gene encodes CDR1 MGHRA and CDR2 YSYEKL. Here the CDR3 DNA reads TGCGCCAGCAGCCAGGGACTAGAAGTCCCTGGGGCCAACGTCCTGACTTTC. Encoded protein: CASSQGLEVPGANVLTF.

The sample holds many counts of this clonotype. V usage is TRBV25-1 and J usage is TRBJ2-1; TRBD2 aligns across 11 bases. The CDR3 extends over 17 amino acids. Trimming cost V 2 bases and J 6 bases; bases outside gene matches: 9. The germline CDR1 and CDR2 sequences are MGHDK and SYGVNS. CDR3 residues: CASSEPTSGRGANEQFF. Here the CDR3 DNA reads TGTGCCAGCAGTGAACCCACTAGCGGGAGAGGAGCCAATGAGCAGTTCTTC.

The genes are TRBV20-1 and TRBJ2-7; 10 bases agree with TRBD2. Trimming at V came to 3 bases and at J to 6 bases, leaving 8 bases not matched to a gene. Germline V gene lookup returns CDR1 DFQATT and CDR2 SNEGSKA (reference sequence). This CDR3 has 14 amino acids. CDR3 nucleotides: TGCAGTGCTAGTTTACTAGCGGGAAGTTTCGAGCAGTACTTC. This gives the protein CSASLLAGSFEQYF.

In its sample, this clonotype was seen a few times. V is TRBV27 and J is TRBJ2-1; 9 positions match TRBD2. Germline CDR1 and CDR2: MNHEY and SMNVEV (reference sequence). The CDR3 covers 14 residues. J gave up 10 bases and V 5 bases, and 9 bases lay outside the gene matches. The CDR3 DNA reads TGTGCCAGCAGTCCGTCGGGACTAGCTGTCGAGCAGTTCTTC. Its protein product is CASSPSGLAVEQFF.